This T cell receptor beta chain was sequenced in a study of blood T cell repertoires in COVID-19. Study-level information: Sites across the United States, Italy and Spain contributed samples from acute and convalescent COVID-19. T cells, B-cell-depleted T cells, or PBMCs supplied cDNA or gDNA.

In germline, CDR1 is SGDLS, CDR2 YYNGEE. V lost 0 bases and J lost 2; bases outside the gene matches: 3. The CDR3 loop spans 15 amino acids. Original data processing: Reference gene primer amplification gave estimated nucleated cell counts. The data were produced by immunoSEQ multiplex PCR, yet TCRdb's version contains in-frame clones alone and is incomplete. V and J calls and clone size are those listed in that table; D and trimming were worked out from the DNA. The table lists around 310,000 clones, 75% to 90% of them singletons. The specimen sequenced was peripheral blood. This receptor was taken from a woman aged 55 to 70 with acute or convalescent COVID-19. This chain uses TRBV9 with TRBJ2-3; 7 nucleotides line up with TRBD2. This CDR3 reads CASSVGLATTDTQYF. DNA of the CDR3: TGTGCCAGCAGCGTAGGACTAGCAACCACAGATACGCAGTATTTT.